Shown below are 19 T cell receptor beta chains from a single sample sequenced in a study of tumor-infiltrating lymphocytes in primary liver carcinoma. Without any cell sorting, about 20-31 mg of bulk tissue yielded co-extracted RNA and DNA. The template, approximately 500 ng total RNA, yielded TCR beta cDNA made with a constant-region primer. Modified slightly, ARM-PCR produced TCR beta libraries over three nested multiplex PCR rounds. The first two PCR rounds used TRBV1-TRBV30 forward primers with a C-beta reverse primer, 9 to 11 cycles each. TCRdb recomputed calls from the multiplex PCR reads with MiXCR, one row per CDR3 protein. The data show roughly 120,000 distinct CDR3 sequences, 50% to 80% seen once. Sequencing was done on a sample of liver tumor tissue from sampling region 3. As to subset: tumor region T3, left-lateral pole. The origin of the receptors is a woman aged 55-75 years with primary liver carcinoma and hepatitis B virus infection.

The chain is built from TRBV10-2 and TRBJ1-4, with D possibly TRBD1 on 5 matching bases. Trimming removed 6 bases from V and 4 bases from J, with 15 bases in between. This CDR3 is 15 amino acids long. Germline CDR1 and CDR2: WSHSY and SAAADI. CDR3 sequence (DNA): TGCGCCAGCAGCCTCAAGGGGCAGCTTAATGAAAAACTGTTTTTT. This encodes CASSLKGQLNEKLFF.

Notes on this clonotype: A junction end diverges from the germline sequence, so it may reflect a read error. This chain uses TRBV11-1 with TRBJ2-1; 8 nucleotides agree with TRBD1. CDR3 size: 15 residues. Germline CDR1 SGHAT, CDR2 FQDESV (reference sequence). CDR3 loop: CSSTDGTGAYNEQFF. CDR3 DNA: TGTTCCAGCACCGACGGGACAGGTGCCTACAATGAGCAGTTCTTC.

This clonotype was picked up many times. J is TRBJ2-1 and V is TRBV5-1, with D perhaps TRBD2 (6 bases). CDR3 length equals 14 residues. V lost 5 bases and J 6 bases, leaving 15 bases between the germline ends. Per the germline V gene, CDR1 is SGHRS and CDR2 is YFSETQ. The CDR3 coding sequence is TGCGCCAGCAGAGCGGGCGGGGCCGTCAATGAGCAGTTCTTC. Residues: CASRAGGAVNEQFF.

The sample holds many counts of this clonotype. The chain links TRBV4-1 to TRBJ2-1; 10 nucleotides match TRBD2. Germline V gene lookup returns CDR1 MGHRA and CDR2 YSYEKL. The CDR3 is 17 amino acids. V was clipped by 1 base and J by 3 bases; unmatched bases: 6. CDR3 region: CASSQGGLAGVYNEQFF. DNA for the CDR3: TGCGCCAGCAGCCAAGGTGGTCTAGCGGGGGTCTACAATGAGCAGTTCTTC.

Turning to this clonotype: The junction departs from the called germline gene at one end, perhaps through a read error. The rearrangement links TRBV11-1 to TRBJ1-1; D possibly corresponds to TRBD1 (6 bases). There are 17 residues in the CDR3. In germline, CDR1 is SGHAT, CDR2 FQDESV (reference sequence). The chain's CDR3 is CASSLASGAPGDNEAFF. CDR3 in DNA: TGTGCAAGCAGCTTAGCGTCGGGCGCCCCCGGGGACAATGAAGCTTTCTTT. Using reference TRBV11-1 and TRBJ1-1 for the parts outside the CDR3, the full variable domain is EAEVAQSPRYKITEKSQAVAFWCDPISGHATLYWYRQILGQGPELLVQFQDESVVDDSQLPKDRFSAERLKGVDSTLKIQPAELGDSAMYLCASSLASGAPGDNEAFFGQGTRLTVV.

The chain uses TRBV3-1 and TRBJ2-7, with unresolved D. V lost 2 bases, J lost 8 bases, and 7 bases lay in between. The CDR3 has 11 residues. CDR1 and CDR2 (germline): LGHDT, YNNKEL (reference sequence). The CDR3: CASSQQAQQYF. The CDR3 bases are TGTGCCAGCAGCCAACAGGCACAGCAGTACTTC.

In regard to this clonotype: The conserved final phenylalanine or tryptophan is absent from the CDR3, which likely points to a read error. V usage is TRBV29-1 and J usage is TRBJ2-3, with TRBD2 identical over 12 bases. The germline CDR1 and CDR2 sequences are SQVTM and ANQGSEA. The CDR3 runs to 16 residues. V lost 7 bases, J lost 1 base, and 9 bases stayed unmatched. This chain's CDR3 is CSARLAGEIGTDTQYI. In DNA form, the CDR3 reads TGCAGCGCTAGACTAGCGGGAGAAATTGGCACAGATACGCAGTATATT.

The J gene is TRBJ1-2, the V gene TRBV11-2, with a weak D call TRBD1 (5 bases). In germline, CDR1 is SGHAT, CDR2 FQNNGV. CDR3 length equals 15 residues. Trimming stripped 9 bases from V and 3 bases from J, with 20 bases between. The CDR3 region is CASSPSPGWDYGYTF. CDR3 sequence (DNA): TGTGCCAGTAGCCCATCGCCAGGGTGGGACTATGGCTACACCTTC.

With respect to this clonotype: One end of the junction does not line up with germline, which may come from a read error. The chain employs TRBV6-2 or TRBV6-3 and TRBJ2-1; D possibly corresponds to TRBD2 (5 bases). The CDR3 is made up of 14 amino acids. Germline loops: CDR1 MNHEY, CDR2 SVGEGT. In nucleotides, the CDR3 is TGCGTCAGCAACCTCCTCCCGGGGAACAATGAGCAGTTCTTC. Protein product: CVSNLLPGNNEQFF.

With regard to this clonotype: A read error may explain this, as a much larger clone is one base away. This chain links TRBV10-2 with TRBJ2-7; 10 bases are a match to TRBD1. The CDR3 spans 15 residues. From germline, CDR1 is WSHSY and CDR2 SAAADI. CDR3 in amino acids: CANSEGGTGAYEQYF. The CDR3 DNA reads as TGCGCCAACAGTGAGGGGGGGACAGGGGCCTACGAGCAGTACTTC.

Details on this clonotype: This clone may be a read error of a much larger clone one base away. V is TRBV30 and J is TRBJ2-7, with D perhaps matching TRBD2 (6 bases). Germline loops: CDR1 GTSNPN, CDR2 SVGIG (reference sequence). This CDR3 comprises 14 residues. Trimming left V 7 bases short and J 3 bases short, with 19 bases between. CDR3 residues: CALTKRTGDYEQYF. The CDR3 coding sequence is TGTGCCTTGACAAAAAGGACGGGAGACTACGAGCAGTACTTC.

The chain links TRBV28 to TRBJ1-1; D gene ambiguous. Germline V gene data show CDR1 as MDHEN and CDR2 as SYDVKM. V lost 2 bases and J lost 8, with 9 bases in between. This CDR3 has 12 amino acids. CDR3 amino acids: CASSLPLREAFF. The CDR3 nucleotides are TGTGCCAGCAGTTTACCCCTGAGAGAAGCTTTCTTT.

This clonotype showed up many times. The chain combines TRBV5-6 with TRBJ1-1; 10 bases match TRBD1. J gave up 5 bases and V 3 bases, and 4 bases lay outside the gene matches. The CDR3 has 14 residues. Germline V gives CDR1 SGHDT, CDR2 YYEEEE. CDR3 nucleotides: TGTGCCAGCAGCTCTGGGACAGGGGATACTGAAGCTTTCTTT. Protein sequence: CASSSGTGDTEAFF.

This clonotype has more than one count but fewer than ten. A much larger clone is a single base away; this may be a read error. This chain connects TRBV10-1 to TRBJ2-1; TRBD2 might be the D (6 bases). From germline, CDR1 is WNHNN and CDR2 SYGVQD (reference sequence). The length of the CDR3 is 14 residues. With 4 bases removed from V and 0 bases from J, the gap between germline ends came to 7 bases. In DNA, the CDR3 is TGCGCCAGCAGTGGGGGGGTCTCCTACAATGAGCAGTTCTTC. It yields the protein CASSGGVSYNEQFF.

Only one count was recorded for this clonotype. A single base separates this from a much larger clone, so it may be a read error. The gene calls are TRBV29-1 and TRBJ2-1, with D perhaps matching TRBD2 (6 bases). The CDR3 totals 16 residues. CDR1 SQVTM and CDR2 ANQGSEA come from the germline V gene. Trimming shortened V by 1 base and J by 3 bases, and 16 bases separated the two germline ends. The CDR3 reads CSVEGPQGLRYNEQFF. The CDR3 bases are TGCAGCGTTGAAGGGCCTCAGGGACTCCGCTACAATGAGCAGTTCTTC.

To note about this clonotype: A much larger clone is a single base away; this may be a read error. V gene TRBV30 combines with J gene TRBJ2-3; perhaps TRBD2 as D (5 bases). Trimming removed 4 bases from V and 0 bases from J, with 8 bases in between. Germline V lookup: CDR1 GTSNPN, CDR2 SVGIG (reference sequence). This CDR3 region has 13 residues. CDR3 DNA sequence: TGTGCCTGGAATACGGGAAGCACAGATACGCAGTATTTT. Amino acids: CAWNTGSTDTQYF. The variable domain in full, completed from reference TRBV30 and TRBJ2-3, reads SQTIHQWPATLVQPVGSPLSLECTVEGTSNPNLYWYRQAAGRGLQLLFYSVGIGQISSEVPQNLSASRPQDRQFILSSKKLLLSDSGFYLCAWNTGSTDTQYFGPGTRLTVL.

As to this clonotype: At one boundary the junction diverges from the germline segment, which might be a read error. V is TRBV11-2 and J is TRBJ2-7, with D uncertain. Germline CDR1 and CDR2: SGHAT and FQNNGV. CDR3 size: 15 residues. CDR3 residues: CTSSLDSGHTSEQYF. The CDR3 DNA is TGTACCAGCAGCTTAGACTCAGGCCATACGTCCGAACAGTACTTC.

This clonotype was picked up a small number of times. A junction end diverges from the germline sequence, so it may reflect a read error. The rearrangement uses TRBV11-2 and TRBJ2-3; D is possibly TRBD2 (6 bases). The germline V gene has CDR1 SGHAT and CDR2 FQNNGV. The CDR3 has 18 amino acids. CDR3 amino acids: CASSPRAASERAGGTRYF. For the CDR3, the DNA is TGTGCCAGCAGCCCTCGGGCGGCTAGCGAGAGGGCCGGGGGTACGCGGTATTTT. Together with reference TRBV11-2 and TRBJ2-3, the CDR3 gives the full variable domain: EAGVAQSPRYKIIEKRQSVAFWCNPISGHATLYWYQQILGQGPKLLIQFQNNGVVDDSQLPKDRFSAERLKGVDSTLKIQPAKLEDSAVYLCASSPRAASERAGGTRYFGPGTRLTVL.

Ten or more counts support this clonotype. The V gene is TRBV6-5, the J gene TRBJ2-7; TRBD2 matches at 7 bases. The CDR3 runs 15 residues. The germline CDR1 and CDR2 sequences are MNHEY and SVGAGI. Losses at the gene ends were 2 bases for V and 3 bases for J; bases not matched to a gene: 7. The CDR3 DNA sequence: TGTGCCAGCAGTTACGAAGCTAGCGGACTCTACGAGCAGTACTTC. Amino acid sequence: CASSYEASGLYEQYF.